Each of the 16 T cell receptor beta chains below was sequenced from the same sample in a study of T cell responses to AZD1222 COVID-19 vaccine. This table comes from immunoSEQ multiplex PCR, and its TCRdb copy is limited to in-frame clones, with some not included. Here the sample spans fewer than 150,000 clones, about 87% being singletons. The sequences come from peripheral blood, collected on day 0 of AZD1222 vaccination. The source of these receptors is an adult in good health.

The chain is built from TRBV29-1 and TRBJ2-3, with D maybe TRBD1 (6 bases). Germline V gene lookup returns CDR1 SQVTM and CDR2 ANQGSEA. This CDR3 has 13 amino acids. V lost 6 bases and J lost 1, with 11 bases in between. Written as DNA, the CDR3 is TGCAGCGTACAGGGATTGGGCACAGATACGCAGTATTTT. Translating gives CSVQGLGTDTQYF.

The gene calls are TRBV19 and TRBJ2-3; 9 bases align to TRBD1. Germline V lookup: CDR1 LNHDA, CDR2 SQIVND (reference sequence). The junction had 6 bases not matched to a gene; V was cut back by 7 bases and J by 7 bases. This CDR3 contains 13 residues. CDR3 sequence: CASNLGQGNTQYF. For the CDR3, the DNA is TGTGCCAGTAATCTCGGACAGGGGAATACGCAGTATTTT.

V is TRBV25-1 and J is TRBJ1-2; the D is unclear. The CDR3 spans 13 residues. Germline CDR1 is MGHDK and CDR2 is SYGVNS. The V gene lost 1 base and the J gene lost 8 bases, with 11 bases spanning the gap. This CDR3 is CASSEFAREGYTF. CDR3 DNA sequence: TGTGCCAGCAGTGAATTCGCCAGAGAGGGCTACACCTTC.

The chain recombines TRBV13 with TRBJ2-7, with 7 bases that match TRBD1. V lost 4 bases to trimming and J lost 5 bases; unmatched junction nucleotides: 8. The CDR3 has 14 residues. Germline CDR1 is PRHDT and CDR2 is FYEKMQ (reference sequence). The DNA of the CDR3 is TGTGCCAGCAGCTCGACAGGGAATAGGGACGAGCAGTACTTC. This gives the protein CASSSTGNRDEQYF.

The rearrangement links TRBV7-8 to TRBJ1-2; TRBD1 matches at 8 bases. V shed 5 bases and J 7 bases; nucleotides not matched to a gene: 6. This CDR3 has 13 residues. Germline V gives CDR1 SGHVS, CDR2 FQNEAQ. The CDR3 coding sequence is TGTGCCAGCAGCGTACAGGGGGTTGGTGGCTACACCTTC. It yields the protein CASSVQGVGGYTF.

V and J are TRBV29-1 and TRBJ1-5; 10 nucleotides agree with TRBD1. The CDR3 consists of 13 residues. The germline V gene has CDR1 SQVTM and CDR2 ANQGSEA. V dropped 7 bases and J dropped 4; count of bases not matched to a gene: 4. DNA of the CDR3: TGCAGCGCGACAGGGGGCTGGAATCAGCCCCAGCATTTT. It is translated as CSATGGWNQPQHF.

This sequence joins TRBV9 and TRBJ1-6; TRBD1 agrees at 7 bases. CDR1 SGDLS and CDR2 YYNGEE come from the germline V gene. V gave up 3 bases and J gave up 8 bases; unmatched junction bases: 2. This CDR3 contains 13 residues. In DNA form, the CDR3 reads TGTGCCAGCAGCGCCGACAGGGATTCACCCCTCCACTTT. Protein: CASSADRDSPLHF.

J is TRBJ1-5 and V is TRBV19; 7 nucleotides align to TRBD1. Trimming cost V 3 bases and J 6 bases; bases outside gene matches: 5. The CDR3 consists of 14 residues. CDR1 and CDR2 from the germline V gene are LNHDA and SQIVND (reference sequence). CDR3 sequence reads: CASSIRGQVQPQHF. DNA of the CDR3: TGTGCCAGTAGTATTAGGGGGCAGGTTCAGCCCCAGCATTTT.

V is TRBV9 and J is TRBJ2-2; D is undetermined. V lost 0 bases and J 3 bases, leaving 6 bases between the germline ends. Germline V lookup: CDR1 SGDLS, CDR2 YYNGEE. CDR3 length equals 14 residues. The CDR3 region is CASSVEIDTGELFF. The CDR3, as DNA: TGTGCCAGCAGCGTAGAAATAGACACCGGGGAGCTGTTTTTT.

V is TRBV7-6 and J is TRBJ2-7, with TRBD2 as a possible D gene (5 bases). Germline V CDR1 and CDR2: SGHVS, FNYEAQ. Trimming shortened V by 5 bases and J by 3 bases, and 17 bases separated the two germline ends. The CDR3 is made up of 15 amino acids. The chain's CDR3 is CASSPSLAGGYEQYF. As DNA, the CDR3 is TGTGCCAGCAGCCCAAGCCTCGCGGGTGGCTACGAGCAGTACTTC.

The chain employs TRBV11-2 and TRBJ2-1; 7 nucleotides line up with TRBD1. Germline loops: CDR1 SGHAT, CDR2 FQNNGV. This CDR3 comprises 15 residues. After removal of 4 bases from V and 10 bases from J, the junction contained 13 bases not matched to a gene. The chain's CDR3 is CASSSTTGPLSEQFF. CDR3 DNA: TGTGCCAGCAGCTCAACGACAGGGCCCCTTAGCGAGCAGTTCTTC.

The chain carries TRBV5-4 and TRBJ2-7; TRBD1 matches 9 bases. Germline trimming cut 3 bases from V and 3 bases from J; bases unmatched to any gene: 7. From germline, CDR1 is SGHNT and CDR2 YYREEE (reference sequence). This CDR3 is 15 amino acids long. CDR3 amino acids: CASSWAGTGYYEQYF. The CDR3 DNA sequence: TGTGCCAGCAGCTGGGCCGGGACAGGGTACTACGAGCAGTACTTC.

The J gene is TRBJ1-6, the V gene TRBV5-4, with 8 bases matching TRBD1. CDR1 and CDR2 from the germline V gene are SGHNT and YYREEE (reference sequence). V lost 4 bases and J lost 8; bases outside the gene matches: 11. The length of the CDR3 is 16 residues. The CDR3 sequence is CASSPAPGGAYSPLHF. The CDR3 DNA reads TGTGCCAGCAGCCCCGCGCCAGGGGGCGCTTATTCACCCCTCCACTTT.

This clone has more than one count but fewer than ten. This sequence joins TRBV5-4 and TRBJ2-7; D tentatively fits TRBD1 or TRBD2 (5 bases each). The V end lost 2 bases, the J end lost 7 bases, and 13 bases lay between the germline ends. The CDR3 has 13 amino acids. From germline, CDR1 is SGHNT and CDR2 YYREEE (reference sequence). CDR3 region: CASSLGRELEQYF. The CDR3 nucleotides are TGTGCCAGCAGCTTAGGCAGGGAGTTGGAGCAGTACTTC.

This clone is a singleton in its sample. This sequence joins TRBV9 and TRBJ1-2; 8 bases fit TRBD1. This CDR3 is built from 14 residues. V lost 5 bases to trimming and J lost 7 bases; unmatched junction nucleotides: 10. In germline, CDR1 is SGDLS, CDR2 YYNGEE. As DNA, the CDR3 is TGTGCCAGCAGTACCGGGACAGGAGATTTTGGCTACACCTTC. Its protein product is CASSTGTGDFGYTF.

This clone was observed a single time. The CDR3 spells CASSYGLNEQFF. CDR3 nucleotides: TGTGCCAGCAGTTACGGCCTGAATGAGCAGTTCTTC. The V call is TRBV6-2 or TRBV6-3, the J call TRBJ2-1; D ambiguous. V shed 2 bases and J shed 7 bases, with 6 bases lying between them. Germline assignment: CDR1 MNHEY and CDR2 SVGEGT. The CDR3 consists of 12 residues.